This T cell receptor (beta chain) emerged from a study of Ad26.COV2.S vaccination and SARS-CoV-2 variants. Comment on this clone: Its antigen is not identified.

The V gene end was trimmed by 5 bases and the J gene end by 7 bases; junction bases not matched to a gene: 10. The CDR3 has 15 residues. Germline V lookup: CDR1 SGHNT, CDR2 YYREEE (reference sequence). Documented treatment: some 20 received Ad26.COV2.S at low or high dose, single or two shots; roughly 5 received placebo; per-sample allocation not given. Samples came from day 63 after the first vaccine or placebo injection. An Ad26 vector that expressed Wuhan-strain SARS-CoV-2 spike constituted the vaccine. Findings and caveats of the study: Breadth, reportedly substantial, characterized the spike-specific CD8+ and CD4+ T cell responses after vaccination.

Repertoires were generated with immunoSEQ multiplex PCR, while TCRdb's copy carries only in-frame clones and drops some. This table holds 350,000 to 400,000 clones, around 85% found once. This rearrangement joins TRBV5-4 to TRBJ2-1; 9 nucleotides align to TRBD1. The sequenced sample was peripheral blood, obtained in a trial of Ad26.COV2.S vaccine versus placebo. This receptor was identified in a person aged 18 to 65 who received the Ad26.COV2.S COVID-19 vaccine or a placebo. CDR3 loop: CASRLGDRAGNEQFF. The CDR3 nucleotides read TGTGCCAGCAGGCTCGGGGACAGGGCCGGAAATGAGCAGTTCTTC.